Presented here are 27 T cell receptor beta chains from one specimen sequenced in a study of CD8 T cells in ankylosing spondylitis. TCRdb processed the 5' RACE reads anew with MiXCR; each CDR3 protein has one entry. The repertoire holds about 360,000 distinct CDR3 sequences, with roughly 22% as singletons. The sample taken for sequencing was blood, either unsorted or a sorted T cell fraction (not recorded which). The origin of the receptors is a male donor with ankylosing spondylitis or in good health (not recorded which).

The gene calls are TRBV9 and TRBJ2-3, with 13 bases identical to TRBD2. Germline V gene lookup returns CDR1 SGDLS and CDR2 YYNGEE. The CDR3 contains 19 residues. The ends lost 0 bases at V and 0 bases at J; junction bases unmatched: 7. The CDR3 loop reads CASSVGEGLAGPSTDTQYF. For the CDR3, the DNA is TGTGCCAGCAGCGTAGGGGAGGGACTAGCGGGGCCAAGCACAGATACGCAGTATTTT.

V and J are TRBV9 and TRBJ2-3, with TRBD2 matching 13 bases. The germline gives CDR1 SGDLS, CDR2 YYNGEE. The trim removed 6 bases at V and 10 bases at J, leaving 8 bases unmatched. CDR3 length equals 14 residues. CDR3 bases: TGTGCCAGCACCGGGACTAGCGGGGAGATGGCGCAGTATTTT. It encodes CASTGTSGEMAQYF. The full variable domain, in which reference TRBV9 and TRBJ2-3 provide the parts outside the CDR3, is DSGVTQTPKHLITATGQRVTLRCSPRSGDLSVYWYQQSLDQGLQFLIQYYNGEERAKGNILERFSAQQFPDLHSELNLSSLELGDSALYFCASTGTSGEMAQYFGPGTRLTVL.

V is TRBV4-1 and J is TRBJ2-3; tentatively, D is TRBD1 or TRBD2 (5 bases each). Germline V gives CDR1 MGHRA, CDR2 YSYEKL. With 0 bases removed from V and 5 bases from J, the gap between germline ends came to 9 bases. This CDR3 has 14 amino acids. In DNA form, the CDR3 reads TGCGCCAGCAGCCAAGATGGGACCCTAGATACGCAGTATTTT. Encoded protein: CASSQDGTLDTQYF.

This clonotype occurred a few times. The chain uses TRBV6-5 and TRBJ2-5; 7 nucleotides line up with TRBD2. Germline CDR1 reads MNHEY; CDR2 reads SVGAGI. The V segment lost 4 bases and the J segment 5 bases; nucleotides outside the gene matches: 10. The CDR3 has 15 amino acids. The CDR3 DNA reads TGTGCCAGCAGTTTGTTGGCAGGGAGGGACGAGACCCAGTACTTC. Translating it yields CASSLLAGRDETQYF.

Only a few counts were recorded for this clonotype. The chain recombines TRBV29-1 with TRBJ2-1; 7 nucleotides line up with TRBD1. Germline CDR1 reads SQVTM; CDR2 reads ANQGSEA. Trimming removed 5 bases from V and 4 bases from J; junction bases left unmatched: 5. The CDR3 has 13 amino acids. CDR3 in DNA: TGCAGCGTTACGGACAGGCTATACAATGAGCAGTTCTTC. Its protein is CSVTDRLYNEQFF.

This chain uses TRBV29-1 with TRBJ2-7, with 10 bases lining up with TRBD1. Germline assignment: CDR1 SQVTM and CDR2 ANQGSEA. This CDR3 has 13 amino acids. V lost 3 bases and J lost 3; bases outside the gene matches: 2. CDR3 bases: TGCAGCGTTGATGGGACAGGGGACTACGAGCAGTACTTC. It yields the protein CSVDGTGDYEQYF.

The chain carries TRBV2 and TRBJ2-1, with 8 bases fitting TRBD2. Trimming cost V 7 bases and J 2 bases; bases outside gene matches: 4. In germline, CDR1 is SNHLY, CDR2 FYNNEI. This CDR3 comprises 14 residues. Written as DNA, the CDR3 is TGTGCCAGCACAGCGGGGGTCACCTACAATGAGCAGTTCTTC. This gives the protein CASTAGVTYNEQFF.

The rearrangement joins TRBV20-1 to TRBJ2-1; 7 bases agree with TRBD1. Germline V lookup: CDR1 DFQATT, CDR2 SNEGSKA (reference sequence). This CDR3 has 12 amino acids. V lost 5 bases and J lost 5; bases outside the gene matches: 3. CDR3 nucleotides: TGCAGTGCTTGGACAGGTAACAATGAGCAGTTCTTC. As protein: CSAWTGNNEQFF.

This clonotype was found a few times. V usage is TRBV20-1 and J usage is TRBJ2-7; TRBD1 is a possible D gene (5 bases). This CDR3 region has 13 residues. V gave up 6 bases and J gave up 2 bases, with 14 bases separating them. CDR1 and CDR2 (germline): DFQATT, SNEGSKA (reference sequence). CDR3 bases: TGCAGTGCCCAGTCCAGGGATCCCTACGAGCAGTACTTC. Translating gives CSAQSRDPYEQYF.

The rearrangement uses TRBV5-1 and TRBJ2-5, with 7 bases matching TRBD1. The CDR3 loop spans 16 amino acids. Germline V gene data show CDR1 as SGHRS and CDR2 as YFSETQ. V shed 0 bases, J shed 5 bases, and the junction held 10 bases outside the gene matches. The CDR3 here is CASSLGFVRGLETQYF. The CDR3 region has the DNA TGCGCCAGCAGCTTGGGATTCGTCAGGGGGTTGGAGACCCAGTACTTC.

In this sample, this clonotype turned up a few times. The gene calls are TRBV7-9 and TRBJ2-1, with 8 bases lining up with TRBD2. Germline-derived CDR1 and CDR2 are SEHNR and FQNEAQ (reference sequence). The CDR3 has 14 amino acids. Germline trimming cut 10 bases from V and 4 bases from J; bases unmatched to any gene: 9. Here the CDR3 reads CATHWRGDYNEQFF. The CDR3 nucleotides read TGTGCCACCCATTGGCGGGGGGATTACAATGAGCAGTTCTTC. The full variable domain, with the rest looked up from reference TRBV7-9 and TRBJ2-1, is DTGVSQNPRHKITKRGQNVTFRCDPISEHNRLYWYRQTLGQGPEFLTYFQNEAQLEKSRLLSDRFSAERPKGSFSTLEIQRTEQGDSAMYLCATHWRGDYNEQFFGPGTRLTVL.

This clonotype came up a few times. The CDR3 DNA follows: TGTGCCAGCAGTGAATCGAGGCCTGAAGCTTTCTTT. Protein product: CASSESRPEAFF. V usage is TRBV6-1 and J usage is TRBJ1-1; D not resolved. Germline V gene lookup returns CDR1 MNHNS and CDR2 SASEGT. The CDR3 length is 12 residues. V gave up 2 bases and J gave up 6 bases, with 7 bases separating them.

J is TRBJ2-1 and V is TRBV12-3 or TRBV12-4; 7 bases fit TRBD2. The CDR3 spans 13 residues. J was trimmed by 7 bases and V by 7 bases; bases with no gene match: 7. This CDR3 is CASIRGDGNEQFF. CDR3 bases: TGTGCCAGCATCCGGGGGGATGGGAATGAGCAGTTCTTC.

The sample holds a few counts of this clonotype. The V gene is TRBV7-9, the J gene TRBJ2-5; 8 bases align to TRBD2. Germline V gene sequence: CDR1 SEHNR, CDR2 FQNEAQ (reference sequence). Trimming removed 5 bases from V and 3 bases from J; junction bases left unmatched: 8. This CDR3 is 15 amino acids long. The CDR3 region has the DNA TGTGCCAGCAGCCTTATGCGGGGGGCGGAAGAGACCCAGTACTTC. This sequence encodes CASSLMRGAEETQYF.

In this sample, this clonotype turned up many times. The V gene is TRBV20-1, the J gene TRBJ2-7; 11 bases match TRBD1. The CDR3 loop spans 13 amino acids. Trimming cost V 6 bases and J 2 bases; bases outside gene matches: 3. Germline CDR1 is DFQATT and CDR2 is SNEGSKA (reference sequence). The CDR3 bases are TGCAGTGCCTGGGACAGGGGGACCTACGAGCAGTACTTC. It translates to CSAWDRGTYEQYF.

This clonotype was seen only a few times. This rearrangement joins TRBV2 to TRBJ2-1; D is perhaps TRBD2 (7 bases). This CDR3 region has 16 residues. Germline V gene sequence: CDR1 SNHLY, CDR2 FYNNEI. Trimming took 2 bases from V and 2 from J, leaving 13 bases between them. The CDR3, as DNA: TGTGCCAGCAGTGAATTGGGGGGGACACCCTACAATGAGCAGTTCTTC. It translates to CASSELGGTPYNEQFF.

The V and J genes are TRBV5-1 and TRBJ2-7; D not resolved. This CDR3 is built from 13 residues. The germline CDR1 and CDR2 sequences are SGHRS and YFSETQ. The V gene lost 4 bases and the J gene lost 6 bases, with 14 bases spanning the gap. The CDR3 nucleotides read TGCGCCAGCAGCCCCCCGAATGTTGGCGAGCAGTACTTC. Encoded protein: CASSPPNVGEQYF.

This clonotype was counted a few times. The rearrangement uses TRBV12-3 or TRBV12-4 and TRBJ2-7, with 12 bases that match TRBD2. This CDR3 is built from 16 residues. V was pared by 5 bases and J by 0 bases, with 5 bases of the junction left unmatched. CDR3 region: CASSAPGLAGSYEQYF. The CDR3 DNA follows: TGTGCCAGCAGTGCGCCGGGACTAGCGGGCTCCTACGAGCAGTACTTC.

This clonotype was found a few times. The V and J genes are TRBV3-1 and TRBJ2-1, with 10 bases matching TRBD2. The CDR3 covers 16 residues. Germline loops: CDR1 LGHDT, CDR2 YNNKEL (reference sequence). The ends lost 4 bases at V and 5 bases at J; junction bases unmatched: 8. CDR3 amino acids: CASSLLLAGPNNEQFF. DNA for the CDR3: TGTGCCAGCAGCCTGCTACTAGCGGGACCTAACAATGAGCAGTTCTTC.

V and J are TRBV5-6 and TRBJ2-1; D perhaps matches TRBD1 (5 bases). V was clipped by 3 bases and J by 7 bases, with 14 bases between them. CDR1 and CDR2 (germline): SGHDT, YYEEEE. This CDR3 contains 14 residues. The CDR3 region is CASSYQGVPNEQFF. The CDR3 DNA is TGTGCCAGCAGCTATCAGGGCGTCCCGAATGAGCAGTTCTTC. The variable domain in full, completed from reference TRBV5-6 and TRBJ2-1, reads DAGVTQSPTHLIKTRGQQVTLRCSPKSGHDTVSWYQQALGQGPQFIFQYYEEEERQRGNFPDRFSGHQFPNYSSELNVNALLLGDSALYLCASSYQGVPNEQFFGPGTRLTVL.

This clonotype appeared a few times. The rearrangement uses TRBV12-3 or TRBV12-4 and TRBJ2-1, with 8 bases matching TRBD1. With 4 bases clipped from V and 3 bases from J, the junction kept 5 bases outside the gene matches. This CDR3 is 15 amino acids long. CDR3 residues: CASSWSDRVYNEQFF. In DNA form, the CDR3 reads TGTGCCAGCAGTTGGTCGGACAGGGTCTACAATGAGCAGTTCTTC.

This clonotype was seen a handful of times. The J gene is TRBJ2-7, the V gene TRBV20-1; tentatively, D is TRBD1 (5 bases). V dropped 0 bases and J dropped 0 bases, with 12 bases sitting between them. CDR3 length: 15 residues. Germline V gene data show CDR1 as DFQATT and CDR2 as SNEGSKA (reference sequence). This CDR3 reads CSARDVQDPSYEQYF. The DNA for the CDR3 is TGCAGTGCTAGAGATGTACAGGACCCCTCCTACGAGCAGTACTTC.

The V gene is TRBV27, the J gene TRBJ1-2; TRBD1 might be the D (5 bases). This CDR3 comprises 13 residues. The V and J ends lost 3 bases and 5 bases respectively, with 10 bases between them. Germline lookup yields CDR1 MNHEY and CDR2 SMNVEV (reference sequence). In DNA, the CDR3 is TGTGCCAGCAGTTTGACTGGGGGGTATGGCTACACCTTC. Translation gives CASSLTGGYGYTF.

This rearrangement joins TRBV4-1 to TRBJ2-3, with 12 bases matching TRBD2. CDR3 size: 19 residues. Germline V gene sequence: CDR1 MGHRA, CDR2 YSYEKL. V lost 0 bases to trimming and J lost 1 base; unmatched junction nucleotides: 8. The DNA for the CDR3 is TGCGCCAGCAGCCAAGACCCCACTAGCGGGGGGTCCCGCACAGATACGCAGTATTTT. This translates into CASSQDPTSGGSRTDTQYF.

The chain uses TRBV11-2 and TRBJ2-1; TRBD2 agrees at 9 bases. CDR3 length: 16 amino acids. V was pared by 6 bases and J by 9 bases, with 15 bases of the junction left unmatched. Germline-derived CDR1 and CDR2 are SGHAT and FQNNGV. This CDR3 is CASSIPPAGGAPEQFF. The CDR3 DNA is TGTGCCAGCAGTATCCCCCCGGCGGGGGGGGCACCTGAGCAGTTCTTC.

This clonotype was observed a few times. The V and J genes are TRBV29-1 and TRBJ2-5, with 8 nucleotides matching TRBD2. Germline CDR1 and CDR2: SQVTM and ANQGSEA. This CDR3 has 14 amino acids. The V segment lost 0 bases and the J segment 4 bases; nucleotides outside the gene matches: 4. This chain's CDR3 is CSVEDYRGGETQYF. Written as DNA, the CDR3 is TGCAGCGTTGAAGATTACCGGGGGGGAGAGACCCAGTACTTC.

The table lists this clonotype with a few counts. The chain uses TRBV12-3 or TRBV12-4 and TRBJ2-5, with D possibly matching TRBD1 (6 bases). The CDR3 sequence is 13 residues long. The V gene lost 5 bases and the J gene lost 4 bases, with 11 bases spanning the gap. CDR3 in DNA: TGTGCCAGCAGTCCTCACAGGGTAGAGACCCAGTACTTC. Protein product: CASSPHRVETQYF.